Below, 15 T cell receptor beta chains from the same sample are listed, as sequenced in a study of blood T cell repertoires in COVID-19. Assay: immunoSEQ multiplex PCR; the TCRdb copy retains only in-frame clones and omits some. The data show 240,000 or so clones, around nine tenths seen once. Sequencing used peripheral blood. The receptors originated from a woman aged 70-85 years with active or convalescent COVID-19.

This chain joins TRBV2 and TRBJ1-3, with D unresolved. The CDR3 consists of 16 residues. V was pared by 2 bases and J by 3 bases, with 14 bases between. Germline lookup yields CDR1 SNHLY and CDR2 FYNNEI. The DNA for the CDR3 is TGTGCCAGCAGTGAATGGGAGGGAACGGGTGGAAACACCATATATTTT. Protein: CASSEWEGTGGNTIYF.

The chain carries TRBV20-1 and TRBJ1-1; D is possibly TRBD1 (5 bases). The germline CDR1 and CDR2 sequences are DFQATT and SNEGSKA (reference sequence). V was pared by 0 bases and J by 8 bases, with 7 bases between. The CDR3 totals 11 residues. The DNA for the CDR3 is TGCAGTGCTAGAGATCACAGGGAAGCTTTCTTT. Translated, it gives CSARDHREAFF.

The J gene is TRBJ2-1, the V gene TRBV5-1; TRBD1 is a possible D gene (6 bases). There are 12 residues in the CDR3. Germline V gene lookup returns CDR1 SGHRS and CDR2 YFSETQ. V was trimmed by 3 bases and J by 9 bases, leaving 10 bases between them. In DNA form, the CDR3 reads TGCGCCAGCAGCTCACTGGGGGCTGAGCAGTTCTTC. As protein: CASSSLGAEQFF.

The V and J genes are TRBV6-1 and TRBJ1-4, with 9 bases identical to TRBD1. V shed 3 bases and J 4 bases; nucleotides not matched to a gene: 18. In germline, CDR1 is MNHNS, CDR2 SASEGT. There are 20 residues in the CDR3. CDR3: CASSEDPPGDRVYFNEKLFF. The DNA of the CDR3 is TGTGCCAGCAGTGAGGACCCACCTGGGGACAGGGTGTATTTTAATGAAAAACTGTTTTTT.

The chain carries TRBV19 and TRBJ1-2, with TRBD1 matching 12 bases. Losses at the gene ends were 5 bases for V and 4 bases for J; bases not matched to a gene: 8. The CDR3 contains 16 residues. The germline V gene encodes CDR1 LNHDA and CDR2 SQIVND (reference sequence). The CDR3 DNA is TGTGCCAGTAGTCTATTTCCGGGACAGGGGGCCTATGGCTACACCTTC. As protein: CASSLFPGQGAYGYTF. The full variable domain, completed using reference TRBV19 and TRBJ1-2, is DGGITQSPKYLFRKEGQNVTLSCEQNLNHDAMYWYRQDPGQGLRLIYYSQIVNDFQKGDIAEGYSVSREKKESFPLTVTSAQKNPTAFYLCASSLFPGQGAYGYTFGSGTRLTVV.

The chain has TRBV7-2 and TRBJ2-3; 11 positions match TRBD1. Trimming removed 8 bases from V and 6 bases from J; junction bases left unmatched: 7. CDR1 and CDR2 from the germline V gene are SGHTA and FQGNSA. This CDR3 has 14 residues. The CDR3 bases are TGTGCCAGCGGACGGACAGGGGGCCCGGATACGCAGTATTTT. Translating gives CASGRTGGPDTQYF.

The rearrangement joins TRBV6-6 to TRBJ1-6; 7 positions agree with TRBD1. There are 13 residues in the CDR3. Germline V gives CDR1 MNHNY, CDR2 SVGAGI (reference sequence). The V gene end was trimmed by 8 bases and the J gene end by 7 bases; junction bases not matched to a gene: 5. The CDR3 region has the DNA TGTGCCAGCGTAGGGACAGAGAATTCACCCCTCCACTTT. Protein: CASVGTENSPLHF.

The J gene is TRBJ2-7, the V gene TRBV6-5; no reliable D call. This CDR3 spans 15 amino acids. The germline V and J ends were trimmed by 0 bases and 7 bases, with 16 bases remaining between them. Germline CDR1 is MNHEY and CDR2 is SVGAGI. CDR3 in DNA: TGTGCCAGCAGTTACTCGTGGGCAGATCCTCGTGAGCAGTACTTC. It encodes CASSYSWADPREQYF.

In nucleotides, the CDR3 is TGTGCCAGCAGCTCAACTACACAGGGGTTTGGTGAAAAACTGTTTTTT. Translation: CASSSTTQGFGEKLFF. This chain links TRBV7-2 with TRBJ1-4; 7 positions agree with TRBD1. The CDR3 spans 16 residues. V lost 4 bases and J lost 7; bases outside the gene matches: 12. Per the germline V gene, CDR1 is SGHTA and CDR2 is FQGNSA.

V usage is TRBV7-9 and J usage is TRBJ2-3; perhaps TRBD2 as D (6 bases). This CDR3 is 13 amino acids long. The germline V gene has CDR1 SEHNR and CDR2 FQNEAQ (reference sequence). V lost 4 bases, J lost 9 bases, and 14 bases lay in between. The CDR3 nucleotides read TGTGCCAGCAGCTCTCCCCCAGGAGGGACGCAGTATTTT. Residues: CASSSPPGGTQYF.

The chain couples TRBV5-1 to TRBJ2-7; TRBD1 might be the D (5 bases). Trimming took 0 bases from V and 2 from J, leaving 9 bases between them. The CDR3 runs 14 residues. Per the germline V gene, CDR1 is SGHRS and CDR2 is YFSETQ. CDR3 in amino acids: CASSLDDRTYEQYF. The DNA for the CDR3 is TGCGCCAGCAGCTTGGATGACAGAACCTACGAGCAGTACTTC.

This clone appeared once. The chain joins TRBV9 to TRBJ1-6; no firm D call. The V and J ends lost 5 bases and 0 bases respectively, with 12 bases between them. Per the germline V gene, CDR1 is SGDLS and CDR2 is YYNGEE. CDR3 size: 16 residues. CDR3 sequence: CASSVSSGSYNSPLHF. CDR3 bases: TGTGCCAGCAGTGTCTCCTCGGGCTCCTATAATTCACCCCTCCACTTT.

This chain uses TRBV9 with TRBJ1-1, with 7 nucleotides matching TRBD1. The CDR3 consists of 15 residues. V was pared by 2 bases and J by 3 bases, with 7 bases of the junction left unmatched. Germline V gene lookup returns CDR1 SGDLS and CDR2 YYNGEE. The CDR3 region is CASSVRGERDTEAFF. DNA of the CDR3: TGTGCCAGCAGCGTCAGGGGGGAACGCGACACTGAAGCTTTCTTT. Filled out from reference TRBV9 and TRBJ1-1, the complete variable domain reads DSGVTQTPKHLITATGQRVTLRCSPRSGDLSVYWYQQSLDQGLQFLIQYYNGEERAKGNILERFSAQQFPDLHSELNLSSLELGDSALYFCASSVRGERDTEAFFGQGTRLTVV.

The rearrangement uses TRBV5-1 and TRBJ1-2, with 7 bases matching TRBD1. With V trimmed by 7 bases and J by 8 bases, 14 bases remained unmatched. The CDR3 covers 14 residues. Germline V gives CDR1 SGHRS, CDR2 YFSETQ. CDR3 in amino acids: CASGDPGRQGGYTF. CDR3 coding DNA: TGCGCCAGCGGAGATCCGGGACGACAGGGAGGCTACACCTTC.

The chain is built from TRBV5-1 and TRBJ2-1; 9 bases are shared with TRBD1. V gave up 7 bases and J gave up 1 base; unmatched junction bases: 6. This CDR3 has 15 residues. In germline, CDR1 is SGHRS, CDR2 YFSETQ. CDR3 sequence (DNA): TGCGCCAGCTCAACCGGGACAGGGTCCTACAATGAGCAGTTCTTC. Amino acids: CASSTGTGSYNEQFF. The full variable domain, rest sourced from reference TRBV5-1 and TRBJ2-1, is KAGVTQTPRYLIKTRGQQVTLSCSPISGHRSVSWYQQTPGQGLQFLFEYFSETQRNKGNFPGRFSGRQFSNSRSEMNVSTLELGDSALYLCASSTGTGSYNEQFFGPGTRLTVL.